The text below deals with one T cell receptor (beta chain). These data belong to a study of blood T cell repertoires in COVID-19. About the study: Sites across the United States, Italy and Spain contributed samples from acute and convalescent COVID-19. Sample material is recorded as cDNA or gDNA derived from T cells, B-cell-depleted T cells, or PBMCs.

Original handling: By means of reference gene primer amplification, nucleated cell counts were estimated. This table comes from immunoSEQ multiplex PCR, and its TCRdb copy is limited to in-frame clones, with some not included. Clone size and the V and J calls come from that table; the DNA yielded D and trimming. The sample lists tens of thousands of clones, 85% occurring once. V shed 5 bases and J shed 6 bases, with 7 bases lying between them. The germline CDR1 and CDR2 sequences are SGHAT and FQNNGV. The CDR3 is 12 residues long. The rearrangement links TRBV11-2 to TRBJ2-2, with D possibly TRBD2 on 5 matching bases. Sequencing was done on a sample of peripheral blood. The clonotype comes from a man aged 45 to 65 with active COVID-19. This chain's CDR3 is CASSLGAGELFF. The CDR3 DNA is TGTGCCAGCAGCCTCGGGGCCGGGGAGCTGTTTTTT.